The subject of this entry is one T cell receptor (beta chain). Antigen specificity is unknown. The record originates from a study of response to subunit inactivated influenza vaccine. TCRdb re-analysed the RT-PCR reads in MiXCR, keeping a single row per CDR3 protein. The profile shows 540,000 or so distinct CDR3 sequences, 10% to 15% of them singletons. Study observations and caveats: New T cells are recruited in small numbers by each seasonal influenza vaccination, according to the authors' suggestion.

The sequence derives from a man aged 50 to 60 who received an inactivated influenza vaccine. This specimen consisted of PBMCs from blood, obtained 45 days after vaccination.

CDR3 DNA sequence: TGCAGCGTTGAAGACTATGGCTACACCTTC. This gives the protein CSVEDYGYTF. The J gene is TRBJ1-2, the V gene TRBV29-1; D ambiguous. Germline CDR1 is SQVTM and CDR2 is ANQGSEA. This CDR3 region has 10 residues. V shed 0 bases and J shed 4 bases, with 0 bases lying between them.